These T cell receptor beta chains were read from a single sample in a study of shared clonotypes between healthy human individuals. The protocol was immunoSEQ multiplex PCR, while the TCRdb copy is restricted to in-frame clones and leaves out a portion. Of about 2.3 million clones detected, just under 95% appear once; the ten largest clones hold roughly 0.34%. Sequencing was carried out using naive CD4+ T cells from PBMCs. All receptors come from a man between 18 and 35 years old in good health. Some clones in this sample may be carry-over from other donors' samples. Each CDR3 is given with its conserved first and last residue. A D gene is named only where the DNA matches it firmly. Size tells how often a clone was seen (once, few, many) or the class of an expanded clone, and some rows leave it out.

-	TRBV21-1	-	TRBJ1-1	TGTGCCAGCAGCAAAGAGGAGACTCTCCTGGGAGCTTTCTTT	CASSKEETLLGAFF
-	TRBV5-6	-	TRBJ2-7	TGTGCCAGCAGCTTGGATTCGACTGCGTACGAGCAGTACTTC	CASSLDSTAYEQYF
TRBD1	TRBV15	-	TRBJ2-7	TGTGCCACCAGCAGAGTTCCGACAGGGGGCTCCTACGAGCAGTACTTC	CATSRVPTGGSYEQYF
-	TRBV6-5	once	TRBJ2-7	TGTGCCAGCAGTTTCTCGGAAGGAAACGAGCAGTACTTC	CASSFSEGNEQYF
-	TRBV5-1	-	TRBJ2-1	TGCGCCAGCAGGGAGGGAAGCGATGAGCAGTTCTTC	CASREGSDEQFF
TRBD1	TRBV5-1	-	TRBJ2-3	TGCGCCAGCAGCCAGGGACAGGGGGATGCAGATACGCAGTATTTT	CASSQGQGDADTQYF
-	TRBV30	-	TRBJ2-1	TGTGCCTGCCGGGACTTTCAGAGCTCCTACAATGAGCAGTTCTTC	CACRDFQSSYNEQFF
TRBD1	TRBV28	-	TRBJ1-5	TGTGCCAGCAGTACGCCGGGACAGGGGGCCAGCGGGCCCCAGCATTTT	CASSTPGQGASGPQHF
TRBD2	TRBV7-2	-	TRBJ2-7	TGTGCCAGCAGCTTAGAGCCTAGCGGGAGCCGCGAGCAGTACTTC	CASSLEPSGSREQYF
TRBD1	TRBV10-3	-	TRBJ1-1	TGTGCCATCAGTGAGGCGAAGGGGGCGGGGAAGGCTGAAGCTTTCTTT	CAISEAKGAGKAEAFF